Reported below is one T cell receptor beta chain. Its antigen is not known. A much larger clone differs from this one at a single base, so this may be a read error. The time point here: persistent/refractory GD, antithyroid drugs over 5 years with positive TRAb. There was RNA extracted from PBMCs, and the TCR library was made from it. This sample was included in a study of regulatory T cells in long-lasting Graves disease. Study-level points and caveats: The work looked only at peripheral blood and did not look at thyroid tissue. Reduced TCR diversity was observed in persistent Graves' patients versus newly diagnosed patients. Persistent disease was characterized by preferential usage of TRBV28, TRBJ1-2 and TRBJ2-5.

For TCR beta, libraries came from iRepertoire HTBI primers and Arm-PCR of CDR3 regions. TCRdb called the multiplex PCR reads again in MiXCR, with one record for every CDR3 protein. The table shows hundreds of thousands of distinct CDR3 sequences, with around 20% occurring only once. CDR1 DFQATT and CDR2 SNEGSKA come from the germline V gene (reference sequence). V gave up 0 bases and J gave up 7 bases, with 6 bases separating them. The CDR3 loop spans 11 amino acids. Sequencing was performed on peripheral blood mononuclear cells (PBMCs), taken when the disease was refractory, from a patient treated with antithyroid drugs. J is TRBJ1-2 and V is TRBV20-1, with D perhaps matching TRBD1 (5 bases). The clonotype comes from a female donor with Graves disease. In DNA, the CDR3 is TGCAGTGCTAGAGAAGGGACTGGCTACACCTTC. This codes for CSAREGTGYTF.